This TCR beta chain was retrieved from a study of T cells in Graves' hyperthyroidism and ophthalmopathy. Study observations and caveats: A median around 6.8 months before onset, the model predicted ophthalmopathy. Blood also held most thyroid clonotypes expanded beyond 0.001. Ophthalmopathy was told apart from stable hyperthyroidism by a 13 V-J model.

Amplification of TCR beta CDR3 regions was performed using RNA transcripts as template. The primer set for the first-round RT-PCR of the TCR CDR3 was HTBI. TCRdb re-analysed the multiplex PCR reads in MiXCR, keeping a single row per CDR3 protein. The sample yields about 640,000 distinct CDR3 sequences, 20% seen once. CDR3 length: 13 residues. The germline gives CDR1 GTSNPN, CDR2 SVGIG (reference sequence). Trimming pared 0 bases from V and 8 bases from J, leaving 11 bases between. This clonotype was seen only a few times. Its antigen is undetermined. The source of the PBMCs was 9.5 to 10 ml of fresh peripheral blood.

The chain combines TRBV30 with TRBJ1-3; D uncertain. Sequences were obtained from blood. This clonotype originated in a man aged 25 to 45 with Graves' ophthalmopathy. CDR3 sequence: CAWSVARFDTIYF. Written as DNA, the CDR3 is TGTGCCTGGAGTGTAGCCAGGTTTGACACCATATATTTT.